This TCR beta chain is drawn from a study of cytotoxic CD8 clonotypes in ibrutinib-treated CLL. Study overall: Within the patient group, roughly 12 were relapsed/refractory and some 16 treatment-naive, and around 17 were IGHV unmutated. Study observations and caveats: Few clonotypes were public, and these shrank or held steady under treatment. At baseline, clonality was higher than in age-matched healthy donors and correlated with CD8+ counts.

CDR1 and CDR2 from the germline V gene are SNHLY and FYNNEI. There are 13 residues in the CDR3. Between the trimmed V and J ends, which lost 6 bases and 7 bases, there was a span of 16 bases. Remarks on this clone: Its target is not known.

Repertoires were generated with immunoSEQ multiplex PCR, while TCRdb's copy carries only in-frame clones and drops some. The table includes hundreds of thousands of clones, more than 75% detected once. The receptor comes from a human donor with chronic lymphocytic leukemia. This chain joins TRBV2 and TRBJ2-7; D is ambiguous. Specimen: PBMCs, collected after 12 months of ibrutinib treatment. The CDR3 sequence is CASRPAPVAEQYF. For the CDR3, the DNA is TGTGCCAGCAGGCCCGCACCAGTCGCAGAGCAGTACTTC.